This T cell receptor (beta chain) was sequenced for a study of shared clonotypes between healthy human individuals. Study-level findings and limits: In contrast to clonotypes shared by all four donors, non-shared clonotypes had lower generation probabilities. The low donor count limited represented genetic and exposure-history diversity. Memory subsets had estimated richness that was generally smaller than that of naive subsets.

Per the authors' pipeline: Filtering was not the same, since immunoSEQ gave junction-only sequences without quality scores. TCRdb's copy holds only in-frame clones and misses some; the assay was immunoSEQ multiplex PCR. D and trimming were read from the DNA, whereas the V and J calls and clone size are those reported in that table. This sample has approximately 980,000 clones; 76% occur once, and the top ten carry 1.5%. V lost 0 bases and J 4 bases, leaving 5 bases between the germline ends. CDR1 MGHRA and CDR2 YSYEKL come from the germline V gene. CDR3 length equals 13 residues. To note about this clone: Its antigen is unidentified.

Material for sequencing was memory CD4+ T cells sorted from blood. Indicated subset: CD45RA-negative fraction. This TCR derives from a man younger than 30 in good health. This chain links TRBV4-1 with TRBJ2-3, with no clear D. CDR3 amino acids: CASSQDVPDTQYF. The CDR3 nucleotides are TGCGCCAGCAGCCAAGATGTGCCAGATACGCAGTATTTT.